This T cell receptor beta chain stems from a study of identifying expanded T cells in peripheral blood. This table comes from immunoSEQ multiplex PCR, and its TCRdb copy is limited to in-frame clones, with some not included. The sample has tens of thousands of clones; about four fifths are singletons. Sequenced: blood. The clonotype originates from a person between 18 and 75 years old in good health.

CDR3 region: CASSPGAIHEQYF. CDR3 sequence (DNA): TGCGCCAGCAGCCCAGGGGCGATTCACGAGCAGTACTTC. The chain uses TRBV5-1 and TRBJ2-7; a possible D gene is TRBD1 (6 bases). V was cut by 4 bases and J by 5 bases, with 13 bases left in between. In germline, CDR1 is SGHRS, CDR2 YFSETQ. The CDR3 has 13 amino acids.